This T cell receptor (beta chain) was captured in a study of T cells after yellow fever vaccination. The CDR3 has 13 residues. Deletions cut 6 bases from V and 4 bases from J, with 12 bases between. CDR1 is SNHLY, CDR2 FYNNEI, per germline. TCRdb independently ran MiXCR on the 5' RACE reads; one entry per CDR3 protein. Seen here are 300,000 to 350,000 distinct CDR3 sequences, roughly 8.3% observed once, and the top ten hold around 17%. The sample consisted of PBMCs, taken about 49 days after the first yellow fever vaccination. The TCR was taken from a young man who received the YFV17D yellow fever vaccine. V usage is TRBV2 and J usage is TRBJ2-5; tentative D call: TRBD1 (6 bases). The CDR3 nucleotides read TGTGCCAGCAGAGAACAGGGCCGAGAGACCCAGTACTTC. Protein product: CASREQGRETQYF.